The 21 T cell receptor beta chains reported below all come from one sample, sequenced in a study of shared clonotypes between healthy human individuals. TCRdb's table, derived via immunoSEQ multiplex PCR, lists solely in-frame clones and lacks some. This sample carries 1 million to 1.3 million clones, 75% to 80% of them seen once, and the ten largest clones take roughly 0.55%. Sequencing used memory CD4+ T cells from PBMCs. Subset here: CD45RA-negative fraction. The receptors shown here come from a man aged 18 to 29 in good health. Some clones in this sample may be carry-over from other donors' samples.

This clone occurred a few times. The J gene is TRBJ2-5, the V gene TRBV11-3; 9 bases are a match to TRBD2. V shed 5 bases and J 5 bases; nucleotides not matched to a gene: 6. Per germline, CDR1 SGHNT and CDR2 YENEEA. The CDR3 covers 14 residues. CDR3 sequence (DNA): TGTGCCAGCAGCCGCGGGGGGGCGCGGGAGACCCAGTACTTC. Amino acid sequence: CASSRGGARETQYF. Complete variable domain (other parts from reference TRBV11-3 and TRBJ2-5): EAGVVQSPRYKIIEKKQPVAFWCNPISGHNTLYWYLQNLGQGPELLIRYENEEAVDDSQLPKDRFSAERLKGVDSTLKIQPAELGDSAVYLCASSRGGARETQYFGPGTRLLVL.

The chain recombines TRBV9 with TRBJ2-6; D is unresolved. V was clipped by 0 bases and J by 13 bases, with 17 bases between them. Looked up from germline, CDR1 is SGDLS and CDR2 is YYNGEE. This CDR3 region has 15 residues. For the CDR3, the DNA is TGTGCCAGCAGCGTAGCTACGGAAGGTTATGGGGTCCTGACTTTC. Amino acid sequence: CASSVATEGYGVLTF.

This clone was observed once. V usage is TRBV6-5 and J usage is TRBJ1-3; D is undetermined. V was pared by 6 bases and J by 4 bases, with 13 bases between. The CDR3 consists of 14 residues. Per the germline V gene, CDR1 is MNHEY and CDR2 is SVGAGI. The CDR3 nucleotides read TGTGCCAGCAGACAACCAGGCTACGGAAACACCATATATTTT. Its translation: CASRQPGYGNTIYF.

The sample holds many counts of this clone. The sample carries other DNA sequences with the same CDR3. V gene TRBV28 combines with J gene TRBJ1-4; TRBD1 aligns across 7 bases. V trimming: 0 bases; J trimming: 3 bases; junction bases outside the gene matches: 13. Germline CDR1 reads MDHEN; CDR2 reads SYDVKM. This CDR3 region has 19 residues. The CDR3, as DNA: TGTGCCAGCAGTTTATGGAGAGGGACAGCCCTTACGGCTAATGAAAAACTGTTTTTT. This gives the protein CASSLWRGTALTANEKLFF.

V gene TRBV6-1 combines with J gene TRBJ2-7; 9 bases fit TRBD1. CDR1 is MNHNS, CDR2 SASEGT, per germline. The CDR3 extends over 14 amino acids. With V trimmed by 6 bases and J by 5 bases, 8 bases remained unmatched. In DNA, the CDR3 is TGTGCCAGCAGGGCGGGACAGGGATCCCACGAGCAGTACTTC. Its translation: CASRAGQGSHEQYF.

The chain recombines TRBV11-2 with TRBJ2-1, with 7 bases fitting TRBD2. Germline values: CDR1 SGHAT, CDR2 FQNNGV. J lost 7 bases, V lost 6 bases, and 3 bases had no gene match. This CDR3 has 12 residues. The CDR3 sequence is CASRRAGNEQFF. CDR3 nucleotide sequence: TGTGCCAGCAGACGAGCGGGAAATGAGCAGTTCTTC.

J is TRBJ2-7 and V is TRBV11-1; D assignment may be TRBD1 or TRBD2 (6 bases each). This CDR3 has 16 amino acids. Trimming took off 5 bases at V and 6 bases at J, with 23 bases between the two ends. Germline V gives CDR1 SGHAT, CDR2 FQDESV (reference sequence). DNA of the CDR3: TGTGCCAGCAGCCTCGACAGGACGGGAGTTGACGGCGAGCAGTACTTC. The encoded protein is CASSLDRTGVDGEQYF.

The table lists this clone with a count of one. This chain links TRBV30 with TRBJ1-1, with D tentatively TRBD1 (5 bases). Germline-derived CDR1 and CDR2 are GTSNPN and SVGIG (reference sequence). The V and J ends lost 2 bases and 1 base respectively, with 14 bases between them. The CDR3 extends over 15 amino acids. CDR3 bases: TGTGCCTGGAGTCCGCCGACAGTCCGGAACACTGAAGCTTTCTTT. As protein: CAWSPPTVRNTEAFF.

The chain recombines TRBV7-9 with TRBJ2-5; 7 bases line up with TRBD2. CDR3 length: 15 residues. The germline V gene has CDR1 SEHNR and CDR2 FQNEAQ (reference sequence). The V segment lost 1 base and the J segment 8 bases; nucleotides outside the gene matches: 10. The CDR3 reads CASSLVLAEGFTQYF. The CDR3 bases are TGTGCCAGCAGCTTAGTCCTAGCGGAGGGATTTACCCAGTACTTC.

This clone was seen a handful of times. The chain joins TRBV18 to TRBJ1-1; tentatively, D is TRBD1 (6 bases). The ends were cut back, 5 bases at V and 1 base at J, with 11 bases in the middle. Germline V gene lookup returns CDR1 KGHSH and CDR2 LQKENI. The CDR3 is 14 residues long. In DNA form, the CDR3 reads TGTGCCAGCTCATCACAGGGCCCGAACACTGAAGCTTTCTTT. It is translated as CASSSQGPNTEAFF.

Here the CDR3 reads CASSSRGQGNQPQHF. The CDR3 coding sequence is TGTGCCAGCAGCTCCCGGGGACAGGGCAATCAGCCCCAGCATTTT. The chain is built from TRBV27 and TRBJ1-5; 8 nucleotides line up with TRBD1. The CDR3 extends over 15 amino acids. With V trimmed by 6 bases and J by 2 bases, 6 bases remained unmatched. CDR1 and CDR2 from the germline V gene are MNHEY and SMNVEV (reference sequence).

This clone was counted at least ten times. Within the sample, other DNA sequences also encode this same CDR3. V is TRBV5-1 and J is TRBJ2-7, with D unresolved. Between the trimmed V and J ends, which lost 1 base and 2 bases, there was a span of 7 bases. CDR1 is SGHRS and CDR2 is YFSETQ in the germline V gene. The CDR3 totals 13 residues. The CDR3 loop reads CASSLQGPYEQYF. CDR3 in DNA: TGCGCCAGCAGCTTGCAAGGGCCCTACGAGCAGTACTTC.

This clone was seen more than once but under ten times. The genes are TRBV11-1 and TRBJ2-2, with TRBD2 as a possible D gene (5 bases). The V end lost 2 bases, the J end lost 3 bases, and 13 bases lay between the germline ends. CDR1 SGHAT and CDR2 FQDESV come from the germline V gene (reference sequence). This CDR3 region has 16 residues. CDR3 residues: CASSLRAGGDTGELFF. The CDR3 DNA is TGTGCCAGCAGCTTAAGGGCAGGAGGAGACACCGGGGAGCTGTTTTTT.

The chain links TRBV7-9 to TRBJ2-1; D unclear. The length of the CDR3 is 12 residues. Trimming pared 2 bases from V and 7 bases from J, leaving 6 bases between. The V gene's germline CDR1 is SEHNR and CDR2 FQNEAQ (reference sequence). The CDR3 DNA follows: TGTGCCAGCAGCTTAAACGTTAATGAGCAGTTCTTC. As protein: CASSLNVNEQFF.

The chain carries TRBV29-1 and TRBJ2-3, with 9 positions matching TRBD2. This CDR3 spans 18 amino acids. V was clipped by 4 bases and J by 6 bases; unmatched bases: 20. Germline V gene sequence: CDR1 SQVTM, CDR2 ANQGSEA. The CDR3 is CSVAGRFLLGTSLDTQYF. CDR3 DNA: TGCAGCGTTGCGGGCAGGTTTCTCCTCGGGACTAGCCTGGATACGCAGTATTTT.

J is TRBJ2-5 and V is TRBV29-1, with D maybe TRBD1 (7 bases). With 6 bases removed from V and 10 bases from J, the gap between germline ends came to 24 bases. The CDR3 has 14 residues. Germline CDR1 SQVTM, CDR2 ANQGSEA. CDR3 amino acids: CSVPPRGAEGGQYF. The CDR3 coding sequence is TGCAGCGTCCCTCCCAGGGGGGCCGAAGGGGGCCAGTACTTC.

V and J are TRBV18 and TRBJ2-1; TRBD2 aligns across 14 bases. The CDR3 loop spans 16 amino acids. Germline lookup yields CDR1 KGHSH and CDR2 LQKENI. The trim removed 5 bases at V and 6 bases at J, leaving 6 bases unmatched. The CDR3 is CASSDPGLAGANEQFF. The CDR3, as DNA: TGTGCCAGCTCAGATCCGGGACTAGCGGGAGCCAATGAGCAGTTCTTC.

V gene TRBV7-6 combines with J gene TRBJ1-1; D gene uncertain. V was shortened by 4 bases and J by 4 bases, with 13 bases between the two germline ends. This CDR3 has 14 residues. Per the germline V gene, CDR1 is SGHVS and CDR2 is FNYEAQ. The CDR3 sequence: CASSSQVDPTEAFF. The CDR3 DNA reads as TGTGCCAGCAGCTCCCAAGTTGACCCCACTGAAGCTTTCTTT.

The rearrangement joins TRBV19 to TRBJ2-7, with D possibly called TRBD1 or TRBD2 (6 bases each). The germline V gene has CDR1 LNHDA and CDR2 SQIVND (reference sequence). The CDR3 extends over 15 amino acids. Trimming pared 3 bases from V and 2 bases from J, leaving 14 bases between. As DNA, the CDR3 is TGTGCCAGTAGTATGGGGCCGAGGGGGGCCTACGAGCAGTACTTC. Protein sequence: CASSMGPRGAYEQYF.

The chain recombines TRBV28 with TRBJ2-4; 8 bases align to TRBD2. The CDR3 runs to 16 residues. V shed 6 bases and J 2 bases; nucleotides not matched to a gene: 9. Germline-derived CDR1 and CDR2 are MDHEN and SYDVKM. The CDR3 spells CASRFRGGRSKNIQYF. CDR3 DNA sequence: TGTGCCAGCAGGTTCCGGGGGGGCAGGTCCAAAAACATTCAGTACTTC.

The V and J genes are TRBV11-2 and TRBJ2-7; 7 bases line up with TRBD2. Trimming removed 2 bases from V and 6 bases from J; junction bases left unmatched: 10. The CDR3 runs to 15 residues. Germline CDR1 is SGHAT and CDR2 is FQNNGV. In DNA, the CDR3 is TGTGCCAGCAGCTTACGGGACTACGCCGTTACCGAGCAGTACTTC. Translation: CASSLRDYAVTEQYF.